The 18 T cell receptor beta chains below all came from one sample that was sequenced in a study of T cell changes during pregnancy in multiple sclerosis. Produced via immunoSEQ multiplex PCR; TCRdb's table is partial and in-frame only. The sample shows tens of thousands of clones, about 94% of them seen only once. Sequences were derived from peripheral blood, sampled in the first trimester of pregnancy. Receptors originate from a female donor in good health, enrolled as a control in a pregnancy study.

This clone was seen a single time. V and J are TRBV27 and TRBJ1-3, with 7 bases lining up with TRBD1. The CDR3 is 15 amino acids. The V segment lost 5 bases and the J segment 0 bases; nucleotides outside the gene matches: 4. Germline V gene sequence: CDR1 MNHEY, CDR2 SMNVEV (reference sequence). As DNA, the CDR3 is TGTGCCAGCAGTGGAAGGACAGGCTCTGGAAACACCATATATTTT. It encodes CASSGRTGSGNTIYF.

The chain joins TRBV19 to TRBJ1-4; TRBD1 agrees at 7 bases. In germline, CDR1 is LNHDA, CDR2 SQIVND (reference sequence). Unmatched junction bases numbered 1, after V lost 3 bases and J lost 3 bases. The CDR3 is 14 residues long. As DNA, the CDR3 is TGTGCCAGTAGTATTACAGGGGCTAATGAAAAACTGTTTTTT. Encoded protein: CASSITGANEKLFF. The full variable domain, in which reference TRBV19 and TRBJ1-4 provide the parts outside the CDR3, is DGGITQSPKYLFRKEGQNVTLSCEQNLNHDAMYWYRQDPGQGLRLIYYSQIVNDFQKGDIAEGYSVSREKKESFPLTVTSAQKNPTAFYLCASSITGANEKLFFGSGTQLSVL.

The chain joins TRBV4-1 to TRBJ2-1; 12 bases align to TRBD2. Germline V lookup: CDR1 MGHRA, CDR2 YSYEKL. V was pared by 0 bases and J by 8 bases, with 14 bases of the junction left unmatched. This CDR3 comprises 19 residues. The DNA for the CDR3 is TGCGCCAGCAGCCAAGAGGGGACTCGACTAGCGGGAGTGGTCCATGAGCAGTTCTTC. Its translation: CASSQEGTRLAGVVHEQFF.

The chain employs TRBV6-5 and TRBJ2-7, with 8 bases fitting TRBD2. Germline loops: CDR1 MNHEY, CDR2 SVGAGI. Unmatched junction bases numbered 5, after V lost 4 bases and J lost 0 bases. The CDR3 extends over 15 amino acids. The CDR3 sequence: CASSSQAGGSYEQYF. CDR3 sequence (DNA): TGTGCCAGCAGTTCTCAGGCGGGGGGCTCCTACGAGCAGTACTTC.

The V and J genes are TRBV14 and TRBJ2-1, with 11 bases lining up with TRBD2. This CDR3 comprises 18 residues. Per germline, CDR1 SGHDN and CDR2 FVKESK. V was clipped by 0 bases and J by 4 bases; unmatched bases: 8. The CDR3 coding sequence is TGTGCCAGCAGCCAAGAAATAGCGGGAGGGCCTGGATACAATGAGCAGTTCTTC. This translates into CASSQEIAGGPGYNEQFF.

As to this clone: The junction does not match germline at one end; this may be a read error. The chain carries TRBV7-8 and TRBJ2-7; D ambiguous. The V gene's germline CDR1 is SGHVS and CDR2 FQNEAQ. The length of the CDR3 is 13 residues. CDR3 protein: CASSFTYDGERYF. The CDR3 nucleotides read TGTGCCAGCAGCTTTACTTACGACGGCGAGCGGTACTTC.

This chain joins TRBV5-6 and TRBJ2-1; 7 bases fit TRBD2. CDR1 SGHDT and CDR2 YYEEEE come from the germline V gene. This CDR3 is 11 amino acids long. Trimming cost V 2 bases and J 12 bases; bases outside gene matches: 2. The CDR3 spells CASSFREVQFF. The CDR3, as DNA: TGTGCCAGCAGCTTCCGGGAGGTGCAGTTCTTC. The full variable domain, completed using reference TRBV5-6 and TRBJ2-1, is DAGVTQSPTHLIKTRGQQVTLRCSPKSGHDTVSWYQQALGQGPQFIFQYYEEEERQRGNFPDRFSGHQFPNYSSELNVNALLLGDSALYLCASSFREVQFFGPGTRLTVL.

The rearrangement joins TRBV28 to TRBJ2-7; 9 nucleotides align to TRBD1. The germline CDR1 and CDR2 sequences are MDHEN and SYDVKM. The CDR3 is 15 residues long. V shed 4 bases, J shed 7 bases, and the junction held 11 bases outside the gene matches. CDR3 sequence reads: CASSSTGTGSREQYF. CDR3 nucleotides: TGTGCCAGCAGTTCTACCGGGACAGGGTCGAGGGAGCAGTACTTC.

A single count supports this clone. The rearrangement links TRBV7-9 to TRBJ2-4; TRBD1 agrees at 10 bases. Trimming took 5 bases from V and 0 from J; bases not matched to a gene: 13. The CDR3 has 19 residues. The germline gives CDR1 SEHNR, CDR2 FQNEAQ (reference sequence). The CDR3 nucleotides are TGTGCCAGCAGCCCGGGACAGGGGCTAACACTTCTAGCCAAAAACATTCAGTACTTC. Amino acids: CASSPGQGLTLLAKNIQYF.

The chain employs TRBV5-1 and TRBJ1-1; 10 bases map to TRBD1. Trimming took 5 bases from V and 4 from J; bases not matched to a gene: 11. Germline V gene sequence: CDR1 SGHRS, CDR2 YFSETQ. CDR3 length equals 16 residues. CDR3 region: CASRSSGTGVSTEAFF. The CDR3 DNA reads as TGCGCCAGCAGATCGAGCGGGACAGGGGTTAGCACTGAAGCTTTCTTT.

The rearrangement uses TRBV25-1 and TRBJ2-3; D might be TRBD2 (6 bases). CDR1 and CDR2 from the germline V gene are MGHDK and SYGVNS. V lost 7 bases to trimming and J lost 5 bases, with 10 bases between them. This CDR3 contains 12 residues. This CDR3 reads CASNFGGDTQYF. The CDR3 bases are TGTGCCAGCAACTTCGGGGGAGATACGCAGTATTTT.

The chain couples TRBV29-1 to TRBJ2-5; a weak D match, TRBD1 (5 bases). Trimming removed 0 bases at V and 3 bases at J, with 8 bases between. Germline loops: CDR1 SQVTM, CDR2 ANQGSEA. The CDR3 is 13 amino acids. CDR3 in amino acids: CSVEEQQEETQYF. The CDR3 DNA is TGCAGCGTTGAAGAGCAACAGGAAGAGACCCAGTACTTC.

CDR3 amino acids: CASSQGSTGYNEQFF. The CDR3 bases are TGCGCCAGCAGCCAAGGATCGACAGGATACAATGAGCAGTTCTTC. The rearrangement uses TRBV4-1 and TRBJ2-1; a possible D gene is TRBD1 (6 bases). Germline CDR1 and CDR2: MGHRA and YSYEKL. V was shortened by 1 base and J by 4 bases, with 11 bases between the two germline ends. The CDR3 has 15 residues.

CDR3 sequence: CASSQDSEGVHTGELFF. CDR3 DNA sequence: TGTGCCAGCAGCCAAGATTCCGAGGGGGTGCACACCGGGGAGCTGTTTTTT. This rearrangement joins TRBV4-2 to TRBJ2-2, with a tentative D call TRBD1 (6 bases). V shed 0 bases and J shed 3 bases, with 14 bases lying between them. The CDR3 runs to 17 residues. The germline CDR1 and CDR2 sequences are LGHNA and YNFKEQ.

This clone occurred a few times. The rearrangement joins TRBV28 to TRBJ1-1; D is undetermined. V was trimmed by 4 bases and J by 5 bases, leaving 2 bases between them. Germline V gene sequence: CDR1 MDHEN, CDR2 SYDVKM. CDR3 length equals 10 residues. CDR3 residues: CASSSTEAFF. CDR3 in DNA: TGTGCCAGCAGTTCTACTGAAGCTTTCTTT.

This chain connects TRBV19 to TRBJ1-1; TRBD1 might be the D (6 bases). V shed 3 bases and J shed 1 base, with 12 bases lying between them. Germline-derived CDR1 and CDR2 are LNHDA and SQIVND (reference sequence). There are 15 residues in the CDR3. The DNA for the CDR3 is TGTGCCAGTAGTATCACGGGACAATCGAACACTGAAGCTTTCTTT. Protein product: CASSITGQSNTEAFF.

V usage is TRBV27 and J usage is TRBJ2-5, with TRBD1 identical over 10 bases. V lost 2 bases to trimming and J lost 1 base; unmatched junction nucleotides: 4. This CDR3 is built from 16 residues. Germline V CDR1 and CDR2: MNHEY, SMNVEV (reference sequence). CDR3 sequence: CASSLGQGDLQETQYF. In DNA form, the CDR3 reads TGTGCCAGCAGTTTAGGACAGGGGGACCTCCAAGAGACCCAGTACTTC.

The chain employs TRBV14 and TRBJ1-2; TRBD1 matches at 7 bases. The germline V gene encodes CDR1 SGHDN and CDR2 FVKESK. Germline trimming cut 8 bases from V and 11 bases from J; bases unmatched to any gene: 8. The CDR3 is 11 amino acids. CDR3 residues: CASPYRGEYTF. CDR3 nucleotide sequence: TGTGCCAGCCCTTACAGGGGTGAATACACCTTC.